The 3 T cell receptor beta chains below were found in one sample sequenced in a study of T cell responses to AZD1222 COVID-19 vaccine. Using immunoSEQ multiplex PCR, the repertoire was profiled, and TCRdb retains in-frame clones only, with some absent. Counted here are 250,000 to 300,000 clones, about 94% occurring once; the ten biggest clones make up around 0.57%. The source was peripheral blood, collected 28 days after the second AZD1222 dose. The receptors stem from an adult who received the AZD1222 COVID-19 vaccine.

This CDR3 is CAITWEHPNGELFF. The CDR3, as DNA: TGTGCCATCACATGGGAACATCCGAACGGGGAGCTGTTTTTT. The chain has TRBV10-3 and TRBJ2-2; D gene uncertain. CDR3 length equals 14 residues. Trimming cost V 7 bases and J 7 bases, with 16 bases left between them. Germline CDR1 ENHRY, CDR2 SYGVKD.

V usage is TRBV3-1 (or the pseudogene TRBV3-2) and J usage is TRBJ2-7; 10 bases map to TRBD2. The CDR3 spans 16 residues. Per the germline V gene, CDR1 is LGHDT and CDR2 is YNNKEL (reference sequence). Trimming cost V 0 bases and J 5 bases; bases outside gene matches: 7. The chain's CDR3 is CASSQDRPSGGHEQYF. CDR3 DNA: TGTGCCAGCAGCCAAGATAGGCCTAGCGGGGGCCACGAGCAGTACTTC.

The chain couples TRBV4-1 to TRBJ2-3; D gene uncertain. This CDR3 is 12 amino acids long. Trimming cost V 4 bases and J 5 bases, with 7 bases left between them. From germline, CDR1 is MGHRA and CDR2 YSYEKL. The CDR3 bases are TGCGCCAGCAGCCCCATAGGAGATACGCAGTATTTT. It yields the protein CASSPIGDTQYF.